One sample yielded the 20 T cell receptor beta chains listed below, sequenced in a study of vaccination effects on CD4 cells after COVID-19. Their cognate antigens are unknown. Profiling relied on immunoSEQ multiplex PCR, and the TCRdb table lists in-frame clones only, not all of them. The sample records some 22,000 clones, around 77% being singletons. Peptide-pool stimulation followed by sequencing identified expanded antigen-specific CD4+ clonotypes in the ViraFEST assay. Following an approximately 10-day culture, CD4+ T cells were purified. The participants, recipients of two vaccine doses, got either BNT162b2 or mRNA-1273. This sample comprised CD4+ T cells from PBMCs cultured with HCoV-NL63 spike peptides, obtained after COVID-19 vaccination. The origin of the receptors is a human donor who received a COVID-19 vaccine.

The chain is built from TRBV7-9 and TRBJ2-3; D unresolved. Germline values: CDR1 SEHNR, CDR2 FQNEAQ (reference sequence). The CDR3 extends over 16 amino acids. V dropped 4 bases and J dropped 8 bases, with 22 bases sitting between them. CDR3 nucleotide sequence: TGTGCCAGCAGCTCCCACTTCGGCCCCATTGTTAGTACGCAGTATTTT. Translating gives CASSSHFGPIVSTQYF.

The V gene is TRBV7-2, the J gene TRBJ2-5, with D possibly called TRBD1 or TRBD2 (6 bases each). Germline loops: CDR1 SGHTA, CDR2 FQGNSA. V was clipped by 1 base and J by 5 bases, with 20 bases between them. This CDR3 spans 17 amino acids. The CDR3 DNA reads as TGTGCCAGCAGCTTAGTCCTGAGTAGGGCGGGACACGAGACCCAGTACTTC. It is translated as CASSLVLSRAGHETQYF.

In this sample, this clone turned up a few times. The chain employs TRBV11-2 and TRBJ1-3; 11 nucleotides match TRBD1. V shed 3 bases, J shed 0 bases, and the junction held 4 bases outside the gene matches. Germline V CDR1 and CDR2: SGHAT, FQNNGV. This CDR3 has 17 amino acids. As DNA, the CDR3 is TGTGCCAGCAGCTTCCGGACAGGGGGCCTCTCTGGAAACACCATATATTTT. Residues: CASSFRTGGLSGNTIYF.

This clone was picked up a small number of times. This chain joins TRBV6-5 and TRBJ1-1; tentatively, D is TRBD1 (5 bases). The germline V and J ends were trimmed by 0 bases and 2 bases, with 7 bases remaining between them. The CDR3 has 14 amino acids. Germline loops: CDR1 MNHEY, CDR2 SVGAGI. The CDR3 DNA follows: TGTGCCAGCAGTTACTCGACAGCCAACACTGAAGCTTTCTTT. Amino acids: CASSYSTANTEAFF.

This clone is a singleton in its sample. The genes are TRBV11-3 and TRBJ2-1; tentatively, D is TRBD2 (6 bases). Per germline, CDR1 SGHNT and CDR2 YENEEA. This CDR3 has 16 residues. V lost 3 bases to trimming and J lost 0 bases, with 12 bases between them. This chain's CDR3 is CASSLGSRGSYNEQFF. CDR3 DNA sequence: TGTGCCAGCAGCTTGGGTTCGCGGGGCTCCTACAATGAGCAGTTCTTC.

This chain links TRBV6-2 or TRBV6-3 with TRBJ1-1; 8 bases line up with TRBD1. The CDR3 spans 16 residues. Germline CDR1 MNHEY, CDR2 SVGEGT. J was trimmed by 4 bases and V by 5 bases; bases with no gene match: 12. This CDR3 is CASSTIRGPRGTEAFF. The CDR3 DNA reads TGTGCCAGCAGTACTATCAGGGGGCCGAGGGGCACTGAAGCTTTCTTT.

The chain carries TRBV19 and TRBJ2-1; possible D gene TRBD1, 6 bases. Germline lookup yields CDR1 LNHDA and CDR2 SQIVND (reference sequence). CDR3 length equals 15 residues. V gave up 4 bases and J gave up 0 bases, with 10 bases separating them. The CDR3 DNA sequence: TGTGCCAGTAGTACTGGGGGCCTCTCCTACAATGAGCAGTTCTTC. It is translated as CASSTGGLSYNEQFF.

The rearrangement joins TRBV19 to TRBJ2-2, with 10 nucleotides matching TRBD2. Germline V gene data show CDR1 as LNHDA and CDR2 as SQIVND (reference sequence). V was clipped by 5 bases and J by 8 bases; unmatched bases: 11. This CDR3 has 16 residues. The CDR3 DNA reads as TGTGCCAGTAGTCTCAAGCGGGAGGGCCCAGGTGGGGAGCTGTTTTTT. It encodes CASSLKREGPGGELFF.

This clone was observed a single time. The chain uses TRBV9 and TRBJ2-2, with no clear D. The CDR3 is 15 amino acids. Germline values: CDR1 SGDLS, CDR2 YYNGEE. Trimming pared 1 base from V and 0 bases from J, leaving 7 bases between. The CDR3 DNA reads TGTGCCAGCAGCGTACAGGTGACGAACACCGGGGAGCTGTTTTTT. It encodes CASSVQVTNTGELFF.

The gene calls are TRBV2 and TRBJ2-5, with a possible D match to TRBD1 (6 bases). Per the germline V gene, CDR1 is SNHLY and CDR2 is FYNNEI. Trimming removed 4 bases from V and 4 bases from J, with 10 bases in between. This CDR3 has 13 amino acids. DNA of the CDR3: TGTGCCAGCAGTGGGGTAGGGGGAGAGACCCAGTACTTC. It codes for CASSGVGGETQYF.

J is TRBJ1-1 and V is TRBV7-2, with TRBD1 matching over 7 bases. There are 15 residues in the CDR3. The germline CDR1 and CDR2 sequences are SGHTA and FQGNSA. Unmatched junction bases numbered 11, after V lost 5 bases and J lost 5 bases. The CDR3 spells CASSRLQGLGTEAFF. As DNA, the CDR3 is TGTGCCAGCAGCCGGTTACAGGGGTTGGGGACTGAAGCTTTCTTT.

This clone was seen more than once but under ten times. This chain links TRBV9 with TRBJ2-7; D might be TRBD2 (7 bases). Trimming pared 0 bases from V and 7 bases from J, leaving 14 bases between. Looked up from germline, CDR1 is SGDLS and CDR2 is YYNGEE. The CDR3 is made up of 14 amino acids. This CDR3 reads CASSVDGGADEQYF. Written as DNA, the CDR3 is TGTGCCAGCAGCGTAGATGGGGGGGCGGATGAGCAGTACTTC.

The rearrangement uses TRBV25-1 and TRBJ1-1; 7 bases match TRBD1. The junction had 11 bases not matched to a gene; V was cut back by 5 bases and J by 5 bases. CDR3 length equals 15 residues. Germline lookup yields CDR1 MGHDK and CDR2 SYGVNS. In DNA form, the CDR3 reads TGTGCCAGCAGTCGACAGGGAAGGTGGCAAACTGAAGCTTTCTTT. Translated: CASSRQGRWQTEAFF.

The rearrangement joins TRBV19 to TRBJ1-3, with TRBD1 as a possible D gene (6 bases). Germline V gene lookup returns CDR1 LNHDA and CDR2 SQIVND (reference sequence). The V gene lost 3 bases and the J gene lost 4 bases, with 16 bases spanning the gap. CDR3 length equals 16 residues. The CDR3 bases are TGTGCCAGTAGTATCCCGACAGGCTCCTCGGGAAACACCATATATTTT. Amino acids: CASSIPTGSSGNTIYF.

The CDR3 spells CASRLGGQSLGDYGYTF. The DNA for the CDR3 is TGTGCCAGCAGGTTAGGGGGACAGTCGTTGGGGGACTATGGCTACACCTTC. The chain couples TRBV28 to TRBJ1-2, with TRBD1 matching over 7 bases. The CDR3 consists of 17 residues. Trimming at V came to 6 bases and at J to 3 bases, leaving 16 bases not matched to a gene. From germline, CDR1 is MDHEN and CDR2 SYDVKM.

This clone was counted a few times. This sequence joins TRBV19 and TRBJ2-3; TRBD2 matches at 8 bases. Losses at the gene ends were 1 base for V and 3 bases for J; bases not matched to a gene: 6. Germline CDR1 LNHDA, CDR2 SQIVND (reference sequence). The CDR3 runs to 16 residues. The CDR3 DNA follows: TGTGCCAGTAGTATAGGGAGCGGGAGAACGACAGATACGCAGTATTTT. This codes for CASSIGSGRTTDTQYF.

In its sample, this clone is medium-sized (0.01 to 0.1%). The chain recombines TRBV30 with TRBJ1-2, with a possible D match to TRBD1 (5 bases). The CDR3 has 12 residues. The V gene lost 5 bases and the J gene lost 2 bases, with 9 bases spanning the gap. The germline V gene encodes CDR1 GTSNPN and CDR2 SVGIG (reference sequence). CDR3 sequence (DNA): TGTGCCTGGGGGGCCGGCAACTATGGCTACACCTTC. Encoded protein: CAWGAGNYGYTF.

The table lists this clone with a few counts. The genes are TRBV15 and TRBJ1-1, with D tentatively TRBD1 (5 bases). This CDR3 region has 14 residues. V was clipped by 5 bases and J by 6 bases, with 16 bases between them. From germline, CDR1 is LNHNV and CDR2 YYDKDF (reference sequence). The CDR3, as DNA: TGTGCCACCAGCCCGACAAGGGGAAGGCCTGAAGCTTTCTTT. As protein: CATSPTRGRPEAFF.

In DNA, the CDR3 is TGCAGTGCTAGTACTAGCGTGAACTACGAGCAGTACTTC. Translated: CSASTSVNYEQYF. The V and J genes are TRBV20-1 and TRBJ2-7; 7 bases fit TRBD2. Germline CDR1 reads DFQATT; CDR2 reads SNEGSKA (reference sequence). The CDR3 length is 13 residues. V was pared by 3 bases and J by 3 bases, with 5 bases of the junction left unmatched.

The chain uses TRBV29-1 and TRBJ2-3, with 7 bases lining up with TRBD2. The CDR3 consists of 15 residues. Trimming took 3 bases from V and 0 from J; bases not matched to a gene: 6. Germline-derived CDR1 and CDR2 are SQVTM and ANQGSEA. CDR3 nucleotide sequence: TGCAGCGTTGATCGGGAGGTCCCTAGCACAGATACGCAGTATTTT. Protein: CSVDREVPSTDTQYF.